The rows below give T cell receptor beta chains drawn from one sample of a study of cytomegalovirus exposure and HLA in healthy donors. Generated by immunoSEQ multiplex PCR, the TCRdb table keeps only in-frame clones and is missing some. The sample holds fewer than 90,000 clones; 90% to 97% are singletons and the top ten take about 1.5%. Sequenced input: PBMCs. Every receptor here comes from a man younger than 35 in good health and CMV-seropositive. The CDR3 runs from the conserved cysteine through the conserved F or W. D genes are given only for firm matches.

d_call: TRBD2
j_call: TRBJ2-3
v_call: TRBV29-1
cdr3_aa: CSVEGGGDTQYF
cdr3_nt: TGCAGCGTTGAGGGGGGGGGAGATACGCAGTATTTT

d_call: NA
j_call: TRBJ2-7
v_call: TRBV7-9
cdr3_aa: CASSPTGGTLWVGEQYF
cdr3_nt: TGTGCCAGCAGCCCTACCGGCGGGACTCTCTGGGTGGGGGAGCAGTACTTC

d_call: TRBD1
j_call: TRBJ2-7
v_call: TRBV6-1
cdr3_aa: CASSRPGTGNNEQYF
cdr3_nt: TGTGCCAGCAGTCGGCCCGGGACAGGGAACAACGAGCAGTACTTC

d_call: NA
j_call: TRBJ2-1
v_call: TRBV4-1
cdr3_aa: CASRRNPLDNEQFF
cdr3_nt: TGCGCCAGCAGAAGAAATCCCCTAGACAATGAGCAGTTCTTC

d_call: NA
j_call: TRBJ2-7
v_call: TRBV18
cdr3_aa: CASSPDSYEQYF
cdr3_nt: TGTGCCAGCTCACCAGACAGCTACGAGCAGTACTTC

d_call: NA
j_call: TRBJ2-6
v_call: TRBV6-4
cdr3_aa: CASSGGDSSGANVLTF
cdr3_nt: TGTGCCAGCAGTGGGGGGGACAGCTCTGGGGCCAACGTCCTGACTTTC

d_call: TRBD2
j_call: TRBJ2-3
v_call: TRBV9
cdr3_aa: CASSLQLAGGASTQYF
cdr3_nt: TGTGCCAGCAGCCTACAACTAGCGGGAGGGGCTAGTACGCAGTATTTT

d_call: TRBD1
j_call: TRBJ2-1
v_call: TRBV10-3
cdr3_aa: CAISQGADYNEQFF
cdr3_nt: TGTGCCATCAGTCAGGGGGCCGATTACAATGAGCAGTTCTTC

d_call: NA
j_call: TRBJ1-5
v_call: TRBV7-9
cdr3_aa: CASSLDGRGDNQPQHF
cdr3_nt: TGTGCCAGCAGCTTAGATGGGCGGGGTGACAATCAGCCCCAGCATTTT

d_call: TRBD2
j_call: TRBJ2-5
v_call: TRBV7-3
cdr3_aa: CASSLYGTSGETQYF
cdr3_nt: TGTGCCAGCAGCTTATACGGGACTAGCGGAGAGACCCAGTACTTC

d_call: TRBD1
j_call: TRBJ1-5
v_call: TRBV11-2
cdr3_aa: CASSRTGGNQPQHF
cdr3_nt: TGTGCCAGCAGCCGGACAGGCGGCAATCAGCCCCAGCATTTT

d_call: TRBD1
j_call: TRBJ1-1
v_call: TRBV6-5
cdr3_aa: CASSYGTGDTEAFF
cdr3_nt: TGTGCCAGCAGTTACGGGACAGGGGATACTGAAGCTTTCTTT

d_call: NA
j_call: TRBJ2-7
v_call: TRBV5-1
cdr3_aa: CASSLVRLAGEQYF
cdr3_nt: TGCGCCAGCAGCTTAGTCAGACTCGCGGGCGAGCAGTACTTC

d_call: TRBD2
j_call: TRBJ2-4
v_call: TRBV19
cdr3_aa: CASRLIWQGATRTSGKNIQYF
cdr3_nt: TGTGCCAGTAGATTGATTTGGCAGGGGGCTACGAGGACTAGCGGGAAAAACATTCAGTACTTC

d_call: NA
j_call: TRBJ2-2
v_call: TRBV11-2
cdr3_aa: CASSFRENTGELFF
cdr3_nt: TGTGCCAGCAGCTTCAGGGAGAACACCGGGGAGCTGTTTTTT

d_call: NA
j_call: TRBJ2-2
v_call: TRBV11-2
cdr3_aa: CASSLNQQRSNTGELFF
cdr3_nt: TGTGCCAGCAGCCTAAATCAACAGCGGAGCAACACCGGGGAGCTGTTTTTT

d_call: NA
j_call: TRBJ2-1
v_call: TRBV7-3
cdr3_aa: CASSLSGGSIDEQFF
cdr3_nt: TGTGCCAGCAGCTTAAGCGGTGGGAGTATCGATGAGCAGTTCTTC

d_call: NA
j_call: TRBJ2-3
v_call: TRBV7-3
cdr3_aa: CASSPSGGRDTQYF
cdr3_nt: TGTGCCAGCAGCCCATCAGGAGGGCGGGATACGCAGTATTTT

d_call: NA
j_call: TRBJ2-2
v_call: TRBV10-3
cdr3_aa: CAISDGTGADTGELFF
cdr3_nt: TGTGCCATCAGCGACGGTACGGGAGCGGACACCGGGGAGCTGTTTTTT

d_call: NA
j_call: TRBJ2-5
v_call: TRBV20-1
cdr3_aa: CSAIVQETQYF
cdr3_nt: TGCAGTGCTATCGTCCAAGAGACCCAGTACTTC

d_call: NA
j_call: TRBJ2-1
v_call: TRBV6-5
cdr3_aa: CASRSETPSYNEQFF
cdr3_nt: TGTGCCAGCAGATCGGAGACGCCTTCCTACAATGAGCAGTTCTTC

d_call: NA
j_call: TRBJ1-1
v_call: TRBV30
cdr3_aa: CAWKSTEAFF
cdr3_nt: TGTGCCTGGAAATCGACTGAAGCTTTCTTT

d_call: TRBD1
j_call: TRBJ2-7
v_call: TRBV7-2
cdr3_aa: CASSQGTATYEQYF
cdr3_nt: TGTGCCAGCAGCCAAGGGACAGCCACCTACGAGCAGTACTTC

d_call: TRBD1
j_call: TRBJ2-7
v_call: TRBV5-1
cdr3_aa: CASSPPGQADEQYF
cdr3_nt: TGCGCCAGCAGCCCCCCGGGACAGGCCGACGAGCAGTACTTC

d_call: TRBD2
j_call: TRBJ2-7
v_call: TRBV7-3
cdr3_aa: CASSFRGSLYEQYF
cdr3_nt: TGTGCCAGCAGCTTCCGCGGGAGTCTGTACGAGCAGTACTTC

d_call: NA
j_call: TRBJ1-1
v_call: TRBV28
cdr3_aa: CASAWWAVGGTEAFF
cdr3_nt: TGTGCCAGCGCTTGGTGGGCTGTAGGGGGCACTGAAGCTTTCTTT

d_call: NA
j_call: TRBJ2-5
v_call: TRBV5-1
cdr3_aa: CASSSGIQETQYF
cdr3_nt: TGTGCCAGCAGCTCGGGGATCCAAGAGACCCAGTACTTC

d_call: NA
j_call: TRBJ2-1
v_call: TRBV5-1
cdr3_aa: CASSVGVNNEQFF
cdr3_nt: TGCGCCAGCAGCGTCGGGGTCAACAATGAGCAGTTCTTC

d_call: NA
j_call: TRBJ1-5
v_call: TRBV2
cdr3_aa: CASSSDSGGGNQPQHF
cdr3_nt: TGTGCCAGCAGCTCGGACTCGGGCGGGGGCAATCAGCCCCAGCATTTT

d_call: NA
j_call: TRBJ1-2
v_call: TRBV30
cdr3_aa: CAWSPRWSYGYTF
cdr3_nt: TGTGCCTGGAGCCCCCGGTGGAGCTATGGCTACACCTTC

d_call: NA
j_call: TRBJ1-2
v_call: TRBV5-4
cdr3_aa: CASSFYGALVDGYTF
cdr3_nt: TGTGCCAGCAGCTTTTATGGGGCCCTGGTTGATGGCTACACCTTC

d_call: NA
j_call: TRBJ1-5
v_call: TRBV28
cdr3_aa: CAVLEEGNQPQHF
cdr3_nt: TGTGCCGTCCTGGAGGAGGGCAATCAGCCCCAGCATTTT

d_call: TRBD2
j_call: TRBJ2-5
v_call: TRBV5-6
cdr3_aa: CASSSGTSGRGQETQYF
cdr3_nt: TGTGCCAGCAGCTCCGGGACTAGCGGGAGAGGCCAAGAGACCCAGTACTTC

d_call: NA
j_call: TRBJ1-4
v_call: TRBV5-1
cdr3_aa: CASSSPQGKVGTNEKLFF
cdr3_nt: TGCGCCAGCAGCTCCCCTCAGGGGAAAGTTGGGACTAATGAAAAACTGTTTTTT

d_call: NA
j_call: TRBJ1-2
v_call: TRBV19
cdr3_aa: CASSIPGFGYGYTF
cdr3_nt: TGTGCCAGTAGTATCCCAGGGTTCGGCTATGGCTACACCTTC

d_call: TRBD2
j_call: TRBJ2-1
v_call: TRBV28
cdr3_aa: CASSLVLRRLARDGEQFF
cdr3_nt: TGTGCCAGCAGTTTAGTCCTCCGTCGACTAGCTCGCGACGGTGAGCAGTTCTTC

d_call: TRBD1
j_call: TRBJ1-2
v_call: TRBV18
cdr3_aa: CASSPLLGTGGGERDGYTF
cdr3_nt: TGTGCCAGCTCACCGCTCCTCGGGACAGGGGGCGGCGAGAGGGATGGCTACACCTTC

d_call: NA
j_call: TRBJ2-2
v_call: TRBV14
cdr3_aa: CASSHKSGQRNTGELFF
cdr3_nt: TGTGCCAGCAGCCACAAATCAGGACAGCGTAACACCGGGGAGCTGTTTTTT

d_call: NA
j_call: TRBJ2-7
v_call: TRBV6-1
cdr3_aa: CASRSGTRGNEQYF
cdr3_nt: TGTGCCAGCAGGAGTGGTACTCGGGGAAACGAGCAGTACTTC

d_call: TRBD1
j_call: TRBJ2-2
v_call: TRBV19
cdr3_aa: CASSTDRANTGELFF
cdr3_nt: TGTGCCAGTAGCACAGACAGGGCTAACACCGGGGAGCTGTTTTTT

d_call: NA
j_call: TRBJ2-2
v_call: TRBV18
cdr3_aa: CASSPGGNTGELFF
cdr3_nt: TGTGCCAGCTCACCAGGCGGGAACACCGGGGAGCTGTTTTTT

d_call: NA
j_call: TRBJ2-1
v_call: TRBV7-9
cdr3_aa: CASSRRSTGWDEQFF
cdr3_nt: TGTGCCAGCAGCCGCCGATCCACAGGCTGGGATGAGCAGTTCTTC

d_call: TRBD1
j_call: TRBJ1-2
v_call: TRBV29-1
cdr3_aa: CSTLGQENYGYTF
cdr3_nt: TGCAGCACCTTAGGACAGGAGAACTATGGCTACACCTTC

d_call: TRBD1
j_call: TRBJ2-2
v_call: TRBV6-6
cdr3_aa: CASSYRTGGRPGELFF
cdr3_nt: TGTGCCAGCAGTTACCGGACAGGGGGCCGACCCGGGGAGCTGTTTTTT

d_call: NA
j_call: TRBJ1-2
v_call: TRBV7-2
cdr3_aa: CASSLAGPGGGRDYGYTF
cdr3_nt: TGTGCCAGCAGCTTAGCGGGACCTGGCGGCGGGAGGGACTATGGCTACACCTTC